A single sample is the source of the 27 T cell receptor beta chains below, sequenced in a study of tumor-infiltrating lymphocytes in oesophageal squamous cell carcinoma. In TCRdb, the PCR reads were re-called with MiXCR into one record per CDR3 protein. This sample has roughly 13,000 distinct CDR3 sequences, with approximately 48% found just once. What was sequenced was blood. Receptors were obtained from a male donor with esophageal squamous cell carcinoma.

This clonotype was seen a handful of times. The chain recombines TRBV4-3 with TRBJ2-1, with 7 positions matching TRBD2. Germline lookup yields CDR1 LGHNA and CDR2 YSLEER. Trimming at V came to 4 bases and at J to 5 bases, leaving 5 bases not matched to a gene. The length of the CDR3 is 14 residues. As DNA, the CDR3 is TGCGCCAGCAGCCGGGGGGGGAGAGACAATGAGCAGTTCTTC. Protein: CASSRGGRDNEQFF.

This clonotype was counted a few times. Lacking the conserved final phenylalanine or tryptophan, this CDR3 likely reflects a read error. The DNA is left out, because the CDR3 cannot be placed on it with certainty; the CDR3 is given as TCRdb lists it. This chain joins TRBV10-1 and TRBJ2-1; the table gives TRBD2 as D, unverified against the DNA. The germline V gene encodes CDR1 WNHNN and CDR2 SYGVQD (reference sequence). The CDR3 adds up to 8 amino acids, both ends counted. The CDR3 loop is CASQKAGD.

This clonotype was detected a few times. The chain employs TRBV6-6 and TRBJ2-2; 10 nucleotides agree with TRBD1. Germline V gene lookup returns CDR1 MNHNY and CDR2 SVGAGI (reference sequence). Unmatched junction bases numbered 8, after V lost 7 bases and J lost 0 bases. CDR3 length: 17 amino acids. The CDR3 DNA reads TGTGCCAGCACCGCGGGACAGGGGATCGCGAACACCGGGGAGCTGTTTTTT. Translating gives CASTAGQGIANTGELFF.

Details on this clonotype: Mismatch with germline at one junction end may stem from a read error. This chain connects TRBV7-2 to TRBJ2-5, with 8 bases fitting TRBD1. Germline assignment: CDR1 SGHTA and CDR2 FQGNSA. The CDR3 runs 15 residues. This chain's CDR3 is CASSSRQGSLTPLHF. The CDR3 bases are TGTGCCAGCAGCTCTCGACAGGGGTCACTCACACCCCTCCACTTC.

The CDR3 region has the DNA TGCGCCAGCAGTGGGACGTCCTACGAGCAGTACTTC. It is translated as CASSGTSYEQYF. V gene TRBV10-1 combines with J gene TRBJ2-4, with no clear D. The J call may be faulty, since TRBJ2-7 better matches the DNA end. Germline assignment: CDR1 WNHNN and CDR2 SYGVQD (reference sequence). This CDR3 spans 12 amino acids.

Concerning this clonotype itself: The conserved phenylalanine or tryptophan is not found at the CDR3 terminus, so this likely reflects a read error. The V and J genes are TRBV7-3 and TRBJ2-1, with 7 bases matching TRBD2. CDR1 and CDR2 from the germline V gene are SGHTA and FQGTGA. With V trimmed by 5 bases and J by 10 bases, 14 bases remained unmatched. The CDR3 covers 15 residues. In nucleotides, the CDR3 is TGTGCCAGCAGCGTCACTAGCGCCGCCTCCTACGAGCAGTTCTCC. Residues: CASSVTSAASYEQFS.

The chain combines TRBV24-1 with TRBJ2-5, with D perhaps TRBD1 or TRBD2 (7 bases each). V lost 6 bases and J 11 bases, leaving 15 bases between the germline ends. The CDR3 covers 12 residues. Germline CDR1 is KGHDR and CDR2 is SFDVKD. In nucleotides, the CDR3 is TGTGCCACCAGTCAGGGGGGGATGGAGCAGTACTTC. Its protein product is CATSQGGMEQYF.

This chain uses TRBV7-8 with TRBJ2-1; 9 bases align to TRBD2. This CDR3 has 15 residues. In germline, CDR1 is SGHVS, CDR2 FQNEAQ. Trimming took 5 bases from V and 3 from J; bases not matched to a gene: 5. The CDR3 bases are TGTGCCAGCAGCCTTCTAGCGGGGAACTACAATGAGCAGTTCTTC. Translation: CASSLLAGNYNEQFF.

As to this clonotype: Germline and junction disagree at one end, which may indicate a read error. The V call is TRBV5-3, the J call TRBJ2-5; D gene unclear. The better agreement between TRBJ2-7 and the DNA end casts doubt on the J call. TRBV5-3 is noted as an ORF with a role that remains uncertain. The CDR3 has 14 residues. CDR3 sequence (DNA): TGTGCCAGCAGCTTGGCTTCGTTTTCCTACGAGCAGTACTTC. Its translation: CASSLASFSYEQYF.

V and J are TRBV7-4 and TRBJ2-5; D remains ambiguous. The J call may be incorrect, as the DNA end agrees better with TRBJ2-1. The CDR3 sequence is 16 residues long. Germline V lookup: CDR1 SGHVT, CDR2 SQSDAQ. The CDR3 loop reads CASSLVGPGSYNEQFF. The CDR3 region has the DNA TGTGCCAGCAGCTTAGTAGGCCCTGGGTCCTACAATGAGCAGTTCTTC.

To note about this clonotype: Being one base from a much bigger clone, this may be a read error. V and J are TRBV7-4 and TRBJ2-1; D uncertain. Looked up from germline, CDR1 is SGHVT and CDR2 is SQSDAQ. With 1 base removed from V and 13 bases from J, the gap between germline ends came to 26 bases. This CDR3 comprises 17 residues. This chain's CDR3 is CASSLEVGLRPQETQFF. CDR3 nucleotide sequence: TGTGCCAGCAGCTTAGAGGTTGGGCTACGGCCCCAAGAGACCCAGTTCTTC.

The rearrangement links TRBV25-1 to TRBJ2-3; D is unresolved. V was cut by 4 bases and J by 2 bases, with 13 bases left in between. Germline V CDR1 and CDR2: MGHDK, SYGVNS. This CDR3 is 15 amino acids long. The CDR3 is CASSASKPNTDTQYF. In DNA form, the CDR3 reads TGTGCCAGCAGTGCCTCCAAGCCAAACACAGATACGCAGTATTTT.

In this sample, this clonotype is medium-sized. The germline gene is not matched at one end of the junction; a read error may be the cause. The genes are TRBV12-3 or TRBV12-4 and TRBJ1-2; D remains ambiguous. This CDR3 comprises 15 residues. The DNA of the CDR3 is TGTGCCAGCAGCTTAGGAGGAGGTTGGGCCTATGGCTACACCTTC. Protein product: CASSLGGGWAYGYTF.

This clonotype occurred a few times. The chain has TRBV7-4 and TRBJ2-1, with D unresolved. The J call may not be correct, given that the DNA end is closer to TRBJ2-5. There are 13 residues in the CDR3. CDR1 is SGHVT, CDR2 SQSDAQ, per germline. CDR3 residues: CASSLVQEETQYF. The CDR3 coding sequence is TGTGCCAGCAGCTTAGTACAAGAAGAGACCCAGTACTTC.

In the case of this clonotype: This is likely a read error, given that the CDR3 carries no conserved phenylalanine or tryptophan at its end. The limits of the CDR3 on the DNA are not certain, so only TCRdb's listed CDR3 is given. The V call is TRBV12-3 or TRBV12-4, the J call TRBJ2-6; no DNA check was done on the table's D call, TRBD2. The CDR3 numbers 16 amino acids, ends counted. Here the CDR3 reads CASSWTSGGYEQYFGA.

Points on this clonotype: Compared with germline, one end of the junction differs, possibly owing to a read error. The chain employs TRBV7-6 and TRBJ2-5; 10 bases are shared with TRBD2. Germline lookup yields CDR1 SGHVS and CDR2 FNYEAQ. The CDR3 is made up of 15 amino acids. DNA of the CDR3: TGTGCTAGCAGCTTAGCGGGGGGCCTGTCAGAGACCCAGTACTTC. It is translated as CASSLAGGLSETQYF.

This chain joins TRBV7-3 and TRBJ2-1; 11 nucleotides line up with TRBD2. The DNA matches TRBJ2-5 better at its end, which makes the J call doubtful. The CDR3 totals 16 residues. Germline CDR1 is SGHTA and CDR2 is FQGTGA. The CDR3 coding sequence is TGTGCCAGCAGCGATTCCAGACTAGCGGGATGGGAGACCCAGTACTTC. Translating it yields CASSDSRLAGWETQYF.

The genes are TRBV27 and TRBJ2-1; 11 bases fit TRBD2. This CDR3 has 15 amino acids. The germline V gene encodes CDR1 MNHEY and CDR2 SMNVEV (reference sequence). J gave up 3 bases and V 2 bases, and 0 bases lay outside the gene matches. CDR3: CASSLTSGGYNEQFF. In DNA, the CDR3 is TGTGCCAGCAGTTTAACTAGCGGGGGCTACAATGAGCAGTTCTTC.

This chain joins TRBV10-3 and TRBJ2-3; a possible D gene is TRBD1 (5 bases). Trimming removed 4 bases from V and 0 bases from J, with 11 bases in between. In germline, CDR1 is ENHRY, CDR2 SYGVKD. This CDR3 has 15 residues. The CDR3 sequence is CAISGTLRSTDTQYF. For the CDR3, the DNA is TGTGCCATCAGTGGGACACTGAGGAGCACAGATACGCAGTATTTT.

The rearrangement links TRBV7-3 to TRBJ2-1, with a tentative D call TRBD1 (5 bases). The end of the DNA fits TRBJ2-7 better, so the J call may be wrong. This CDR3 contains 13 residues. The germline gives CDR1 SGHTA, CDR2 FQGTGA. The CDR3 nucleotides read TGTGCCAGCAGCTTAACTAGGGGCAGCGAGCAGTACTTC. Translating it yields CASSLTRGSEQYF.

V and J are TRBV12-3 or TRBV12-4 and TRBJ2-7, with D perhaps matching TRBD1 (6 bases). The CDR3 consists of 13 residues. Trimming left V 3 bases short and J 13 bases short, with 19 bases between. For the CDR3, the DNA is TGTGCCAGCAGTTTCAACAGGGACACTGAAGCTTACTTC. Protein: CASSFNRDTEAYF.

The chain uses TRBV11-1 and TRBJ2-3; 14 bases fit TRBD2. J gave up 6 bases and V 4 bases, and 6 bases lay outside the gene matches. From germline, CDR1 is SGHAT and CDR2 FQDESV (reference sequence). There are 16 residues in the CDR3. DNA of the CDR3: TGTGCCAGCAGCTCCCGACTAGCGGGAGGGGTGGATACGCAGTATTTT. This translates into CASSSRLAGGVDTQYF.

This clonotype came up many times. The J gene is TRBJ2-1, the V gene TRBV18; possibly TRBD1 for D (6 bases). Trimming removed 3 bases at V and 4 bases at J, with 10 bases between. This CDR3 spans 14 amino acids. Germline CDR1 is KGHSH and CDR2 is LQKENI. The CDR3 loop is CASSPSGQYNEQFF. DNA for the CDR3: TGTGCCAGCTCACCTTCCGGACAGTACAATGAGCAGTTCTTC.

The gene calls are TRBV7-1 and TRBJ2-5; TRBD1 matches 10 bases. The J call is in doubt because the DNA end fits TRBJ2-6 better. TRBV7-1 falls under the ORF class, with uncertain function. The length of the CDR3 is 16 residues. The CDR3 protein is CASSRQGADGANVLTF. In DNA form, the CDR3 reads TGTGCCAGCAGTCGACAGGGGGCCGATGGGGCCAACGTCCTGACTTTC.

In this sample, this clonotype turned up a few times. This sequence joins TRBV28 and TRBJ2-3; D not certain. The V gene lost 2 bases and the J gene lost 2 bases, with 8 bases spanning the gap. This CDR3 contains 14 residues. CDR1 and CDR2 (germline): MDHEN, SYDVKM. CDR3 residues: CASSLQRYTDTQYF. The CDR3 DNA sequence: TGTGCCAGCAGTTTACAGCGTTACACAGATACGCAGTATTTT. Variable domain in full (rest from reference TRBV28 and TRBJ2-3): DVKVTQSSRYLVKRTGEKVFLECVQDMDHENMFWYRQDPGLGLRLIYFSYDVKMKEKGDIPEGYSVSREKKERFSLILESASTNQTSMYLCASSLQRYTDTQYFGPGTRLTVL.

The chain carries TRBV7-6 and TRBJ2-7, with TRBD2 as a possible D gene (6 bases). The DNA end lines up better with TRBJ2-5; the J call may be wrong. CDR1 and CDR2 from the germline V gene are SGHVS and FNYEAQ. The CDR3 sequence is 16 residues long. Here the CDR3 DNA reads TGTGCCAGCAGTCCTACTCCGGGACTTCAGTCCGAGACCCAGTACTTC. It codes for CASSPTPGLQSETQYF.

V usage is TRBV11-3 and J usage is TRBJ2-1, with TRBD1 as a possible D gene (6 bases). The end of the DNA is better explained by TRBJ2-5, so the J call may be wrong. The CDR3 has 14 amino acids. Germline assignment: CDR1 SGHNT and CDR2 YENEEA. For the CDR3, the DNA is TGTGCCAGCAGCTTATCGGACAGCCAAGAGACCCAGTACTTC. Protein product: CASSLSDSQETQYF.